The clone carrying this T cell receptor beta chain appeared once. Its specificity is unknown. A read error may account for a junction end that differs from germline. TCRdb's copy holds only in-frame clones and misses some; the assay was immunoSEQ multiplex PCR. The sample yields 50,000 to 70,000 clones, roughly 80% seen once. Described time point: week 47, end of study. What each vaccine dose contained was 300 ug of mutant IDH1 20-mer peptide, accompanied by topical imiquimod. These data come from a study of a mutant IDH1 vaccine in newly diagnosed glioma. About the study: Once 4-6 weeks had passed after radiotherapy alone, vaccination started, or it started with temozolomide cycles. Treated patients had a mean age of 40.4 years and an approximately 62% male, 37.5% female split. Those enrolled had earlier been treated with radiotherapy, temozolomide, or both, mostly both.

The CDR3 sequence is 17 residues long. CDR1 LNHNV and CDR2 YYDKDF come from the germline V gene (reference sequence). The TCR originated in a woman in her 50s with glioma. This sequence joins TRBV15 and TRBJ1-5, with no clear D. This specimen consisted of PBMCs, obtained from a glioma patient whose treatment included an IDH1 peptide vaccine. CDR3 loop: CATTSLGKPFSNQPLHF. CDR3 in DNA: TGTGCCACCACCTCCCTGGGGAAACCCTTTAGCAATCAGCCCCTGCATTTT.